The 14 T cell receptor beta chains in this list originate from one sample, sequenced in a study of resident and recirculating memory T cells in vitiligo. Sequencing used immunoSEQ multiplex PCR; TCRdb keeps in-frame clones, though not all of them. The sample lists 70,000 to 85,000 clones; just over 90% were seen once. The sample consisted of blood. The receptors were sampled from a male donor with vitiligo.

The V gene is TRBV29-1, the J gene TRBJ2-7, with D maybe TRBD1 (5 bases). V was trimmed by 4 bases and J by 0 bases, leaving 13 bases between them. The CDR3 is 14 residues long. Germline CDR1 reads SQVTM; CDR2 reads ANQGSEA. The CDR3 DNA is TGCAGCGTTGCAGTTTACAGGACCTCCTACGAGCAGTACTTC. Translation: CSVAVYRTSYEQYF.

Only one count was recorded for this clone. The CDR3 here is CASTLSAYNSPLHF. The CDR3, as DNA: TGTGCCAGCACCTTATCGGCCTATAATTCACCCCTCCACTTT. The genes are TRBV28 and TRBJ1-6, with D uncertain. The CDR3 runs 14 residues. The germline V gene encodes CDR1 MDHEN and CDR2 SYDVKM. V lost 7 bases to trimming and J lost 2 bases, with 9 bases between them.

The sample holds one count of this clone. This chain joins TRBV5-8 and TRBJ2-5, with 9 bases aligning to TRBD2. Germline V CDR1 and CDR2: SGHTS, YDEGEE. The junction had 10 bases not matched to a gene; V was cut back by 6 bases and J by 4 bases. The CDR3 sequence is 15 residues long. CDR3 amino acids: CASNSAGGVGETQYF. The DNA for the CDR3 is TGTGCCAGCAACTCAGCGGGGGGCGTGGGAGAGACCCAGTACTTC.

V and J are TRBV7-2 and TRBJ2-7; 10 nucleotides agree with TRBD2. Per the germline V gene, CDR1 is SGHTA and CDR2 is FQGNSA. The CDR3 has 13 residues. The ends lost 1 base at V and 9 bases at J; junction bases unmatched: 3. This CDR3 reads CASSLVSSGGQYF. In DNA form, the CDR3 reads TGTGCCAGCAGCTTAGTCTCTAGCGGGGGGCAGTACTTC.

This chain connects TRBV5-4 to TRBJ2-2; the D gene is possibly TRBD2 (7 bases). CDR3 length: 16 residues. Trimming removed 4 bases from V and 6 bases from J, with 19 bases in between. CDR1 is SGHNT and CDR2 is YYREEE in the germline V gene (reference sequence). CDR3 protein: CASSRTMGGHAGELFF. The DNA for the CDR3 is TGTGCCAGCAGCCGCACGATGGGGGGGCATGCCGGGGAGCTGTTTTTT.

A few counts support this clone. The V gene is TRBV2, the J gene TRBJ1-2; possibly TRBD1 for D (5 bases). The CDR3 contains 13 residues. The V gene lost 2 bases and the J gene lost 6 bases, with 10 bases spanning the gap. Germline lookup yields CDR1 SNHLY and CDR2 FYNNEI. CDR3 DNA: TGTGCCAGCAGTGAACAGGGAACGAATGGCTACACCTTC. Protein sequence: CASSEQGTNGYTF. The whole variable domain, remainder taken from reference TRBV2 and TRBJ1-2, is EPEVTQTPSHQVTQMGQEVILRCVPISNHLYFYWYRQILGQKVEFLVSFYNNEISEKSEIFDDQFSVERPDGSNFTLKIRSTKLEDSAMYFCASSEQGTNGYTFGSGTRLTVV.

This clone showed up just once. This sequence joins TRBV28 and TRBJ1-2; 8 bases align to TRBD1. The CDR3 covers 15 residues. Per the germline V gene, CDR1 is MDHEN and CDR2 is SYDVKM. V was clipped by 4 bases and J by 6 bases; unmatched bases: 10. The CDR3 spells CASSSADRQGHGYTF. In DNA, the CDR3 is TGTGCCAGCAGTTCCGCCGACCGACAGGGGCATGGCTACACCTTC.

The chain links TRBV28 to TRBJ2-3; D is unclear. From germline, CDR1 is MDHEN and CDR2 SYDVKM. This CDR3 comprises 13 residues. The V and J ends lost 3 bases and 4 bases respectively, with 8 bases between them. CDR3 nucleotide sequence: TGTGCCAGCAGTTTGATCGGTTCAGATACGCAGTATTTT. Translated, it gives CASSLIGSDTQYF.

The V call is TRBV5-4, the J call TRBJ2-3; 8 positions agree with TRBD1. Germline V gene lookup returns CDR1 SGHNT and CDR2 YYREEE (reference sequence). Trimming removed 5 bases from V and 6 bases from J; junction bases left unmatched: 11. The CDR3 loop spans 15 amino acids. CDR3 loop: CASSKRLDRADTQYF. CDR3 bases: TGTGCCAGCAGTAAACGCCTGGACAGGGCCGATACGCAGTATTTT.

The rearrangement uses TRBV29-1 and TRBJ2-5; D is uncertain. CDR3 length equals 17 residues. The V gene's germline CDR1 is SQVTM and CDR2 ANQGSEA. Trimming cost V 7 bases and J 3 bases, with 27 bases left between them. The DNA of the CDR3 is TGCAGCGCAAACTTACCCCTATCCCCCGCGAAAAAAGAGACCCAGTACTTC. Its translation: CSANLPLSPAKKETQYF.

This chain links TRBV28 with TRBJ2-1, with D maybe TRBD2 (7 bases). Trimming took off 3 bases at V and 7 bases at J, with 16 bases between the two ends. The CDR3 length is 15 residues. Germline V lookup: CDR1 MDHEN, CDR2 SYDVKM. The CDR3 loop is CASSFSGGPENEQFF. The CDR3 coding sequence is TGTGCCAGCAGTTTTTCCGGGGGGCCCGAAAATGAGCAGTTCTTC.

This clone was counted a single time. The chain carries TRBV19 and TRBJ1-1, with D perhaps TRBD1 (5 bases). The CDR3 is 13 amino acids. V lost 5 bases and J 2 bases, leaving 9 bases between the germline ends. Germline CDR1 reads LNHDA; CDR2 reads SQIVND (reference sequence). The CDR3 is CASSLTANTEAFF. The DNA of the CDR3 is TGTGCCAGTAGTTTGACAGCTAACACTGAAGCTTTCTTT.

This clone was detected a few times. This rearrangement joins TRBV19 to TRBJ1-1; no reliable D call. With 5 bases removed from V and 2 bases from J, the gap between germline ends came to 12 bases. This CDR3 comprises 14 residues. The germline V gene encodes CDR1 LNHDA and CDR2 SQIVND (reference sequence). CDR3 bases: TGTGCCAGTAGTTCCTACGGGTCCAACACTGAAGCTTTCTTT. Its translation: CASSSYGSNTEAFF.

This rearrangement joins TRBV6-1 to TRBJ1-5, with 7 bases aligning to TRBD1. The CDR3 covers 15 residues. With 3 bases clipped from V and 4 bases from J, the junction kept 6 bases outside the gene matches. Germline CDR1 reads MNHNS; CDR2 reads SASEGT. In DNA, the CDR3 is TGTGCCAGCAGTGATTTGGGACAGATGAATCAGCCCCAGCATTTT. It is translated as CASSDLGQMNQPQHF.